This entry describes one TCR beta chain. The data stem from a study of blood T cell repertoires in COVID-19. In the study overall: COVID-19 samples, acute and convalescent, were from the United States, Italy and Spain.

Authors' processing steps: Reference gene primer amplification gave estimated nucleated cell counts. Clones were sequenced by immunoSEQ multiplex PCR, and TCRdb holds only the in-frame ones, with some missing. Clone size and the V and J calls come from that table; the DNA yielded D and trimming. Seen here are approximately 300,000 clones, roughly nine tenths observed once, and the top ten hold about 4.2%. The cohort comprised adults aged 18 to 89 years residing in under 30 US areas. V was pared by 3 bases and J by 4 bases, with 6 bases of the junction left unmatched. Germline V gives CDR1 SEHNR, CDR2 FQNEAQ (reference sequence). CDR3 length: 15 amino acids.

The chain carries TRBV7-9 and TRBJ1-2, with 9 nucleotides matching TRBD1. The clonotype comes from a woman aged 25 to 39 who had been exposed to COVID-19. The specimen was PBMCs or T cells enriched from blood (not recorded which). CDR3 nucleotide sequence: TGTGCCAGCAGCTTGGGGGACAGGGTAGGCTATGGCTACACCTTC. Residues: CASSLGDRVGYGYTF.